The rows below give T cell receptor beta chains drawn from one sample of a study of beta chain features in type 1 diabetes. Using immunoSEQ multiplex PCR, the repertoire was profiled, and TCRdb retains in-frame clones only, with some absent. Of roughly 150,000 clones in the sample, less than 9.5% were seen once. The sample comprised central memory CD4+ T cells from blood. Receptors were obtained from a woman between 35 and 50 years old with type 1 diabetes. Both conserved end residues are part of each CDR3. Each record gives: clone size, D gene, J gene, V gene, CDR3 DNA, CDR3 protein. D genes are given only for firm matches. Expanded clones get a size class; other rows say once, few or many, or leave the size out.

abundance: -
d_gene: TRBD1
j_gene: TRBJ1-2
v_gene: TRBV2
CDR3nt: TGTGCCAGCAGTACGACAGGGGCGGGCGGCTACACCTTC
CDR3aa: CASSTTGAGGYTF

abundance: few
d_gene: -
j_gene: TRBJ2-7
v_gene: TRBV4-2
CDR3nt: TGTGCCAGCAGCCAAGACCAGGAGGTTTACGAGCAGTACTTC
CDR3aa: CASSQDQEVYEQYF

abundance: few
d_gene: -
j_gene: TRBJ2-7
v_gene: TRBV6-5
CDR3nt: TGTGCCACCCTGGGGGACTCCTACGAGCAGTACTTC
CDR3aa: CATLGDSYEQYF

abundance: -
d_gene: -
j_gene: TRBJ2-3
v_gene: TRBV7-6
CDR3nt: TGTGCCAGCAGCTCAGATGGAGATACGCAGTATTTT
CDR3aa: CASSSDGDTQYF

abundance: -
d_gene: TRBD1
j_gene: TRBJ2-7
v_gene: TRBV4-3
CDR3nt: TGCGCCAGCAGCCAATCCCACAGGGGGCTCTACGAGCAGTACTTC
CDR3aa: CASSQSHRGLYEQYF

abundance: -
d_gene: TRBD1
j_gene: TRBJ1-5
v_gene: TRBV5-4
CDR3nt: TGTGCCAGCAGCCCCGGGACAGATAGCAATCAGCCCCAGCATTTT
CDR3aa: CASSPGTDSNQPQHF

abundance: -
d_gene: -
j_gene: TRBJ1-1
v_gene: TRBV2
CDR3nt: TGTGCCAGCAGTGATGGAGGCAGGGGTGATATGAACACTGAAGCTTTCTTT
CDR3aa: CASSDGGRGDMNTEAFF

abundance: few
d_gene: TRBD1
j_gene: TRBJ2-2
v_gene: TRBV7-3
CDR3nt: TGTGCCAGCAGCCCGATCGGACAGGGTTACGGGGAGCTGTTTTTT
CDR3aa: CASSPIGQGYGELFF

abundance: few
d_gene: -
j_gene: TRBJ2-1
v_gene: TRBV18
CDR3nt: TGTGCCAGCTCACCAGGGGCGGGGGCCTCCAATGAGCAGTTCTTC
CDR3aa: CASSPGAGASNEQFF

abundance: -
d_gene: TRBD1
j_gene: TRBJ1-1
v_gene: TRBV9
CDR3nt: TGTGCCAGCGGCCCGGGACAGATGATGAACACTGAAGCTTTCTTT
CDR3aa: CASGPGQMMNTEAFF

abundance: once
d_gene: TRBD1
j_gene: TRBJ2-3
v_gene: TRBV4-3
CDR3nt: TGCGCCAGCAGCCGACGACAGGGTTCGGATACGCAGTATTTT
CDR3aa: CASSRRQGSDTQYF

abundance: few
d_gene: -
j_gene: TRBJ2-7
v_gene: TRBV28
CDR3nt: TGTGCCAGCAGTCCGACCGTCTCGGGGCAGTACTTC
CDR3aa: CASSPTVSGQYF

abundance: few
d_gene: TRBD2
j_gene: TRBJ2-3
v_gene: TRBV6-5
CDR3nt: TGTGCCAGCAGTGACGGGAGGGAGGGAGATACGCAGTATTTT
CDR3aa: CASSDGREGDTQYF

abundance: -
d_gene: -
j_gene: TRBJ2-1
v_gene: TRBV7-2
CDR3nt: TGTGCCAGCAGCCCCAGGGGCTCCTACAATGAGCAGTTCTTC
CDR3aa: CASSPRGSYNEQFF

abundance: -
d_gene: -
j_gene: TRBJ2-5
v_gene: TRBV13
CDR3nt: TGTGCCAGCAGCCGTCAAGAGACCCAGTACTTC
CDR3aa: CASSRQETQYF

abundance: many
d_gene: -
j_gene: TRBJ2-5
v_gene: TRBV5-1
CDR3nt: TGCGCCAGCAGCTTGGTAACTCAAGAGACCCAGTACTTC
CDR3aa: CASSLVTQETQYF

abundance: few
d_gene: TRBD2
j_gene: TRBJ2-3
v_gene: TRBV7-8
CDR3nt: TGTGCCAGCAGGGGACTGAGGGGAGGGGCCACCACAGATACGCAGTATTTT
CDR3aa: CASRGLRGGATTDTQYF

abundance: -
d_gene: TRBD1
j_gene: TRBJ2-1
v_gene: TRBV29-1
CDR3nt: TGCAGCGCCGAGGGACAGACTTACAATGAGCAGTTCTTC
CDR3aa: CSAEGQTYNEQFF

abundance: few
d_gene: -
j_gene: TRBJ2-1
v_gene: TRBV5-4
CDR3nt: TGTGCCAGCAGCTTGCTCTTAACAGGGGAGGATGAGCAGTTCTTC
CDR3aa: CASSLLLTGEDEQFF

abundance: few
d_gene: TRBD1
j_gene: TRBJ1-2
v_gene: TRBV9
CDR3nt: TGTGCCAGCAGCTCCCGGACAGGCTATGGCTACACCTTC
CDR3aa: CASSSRTGYGYTF

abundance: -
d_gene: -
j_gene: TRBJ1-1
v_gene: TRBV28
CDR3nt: TGTGCCAGCAGTTTAATCGGGACTGAAGCTTTCTTT
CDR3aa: CASSLIGTEAFF

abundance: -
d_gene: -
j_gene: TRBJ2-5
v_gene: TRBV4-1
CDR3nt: TGCGCCAGCAGCCCCACCACGGGACGGAGGGCAGAGACCCAGTACTTC
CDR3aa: CASSPTTGRRAETQYF

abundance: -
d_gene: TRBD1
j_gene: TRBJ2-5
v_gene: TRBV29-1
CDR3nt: TGCAGCGTGGGGACAGGCTCCCAAGAGACCCAGTACTTC
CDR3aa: CSVGTGSQETQYF

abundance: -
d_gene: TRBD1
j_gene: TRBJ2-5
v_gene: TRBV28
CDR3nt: TGTGCCAGCAGTCCCCGGACAGGGAGGCAAGAGACCCAGTACTTC
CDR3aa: CASSPRTGRQETQYF

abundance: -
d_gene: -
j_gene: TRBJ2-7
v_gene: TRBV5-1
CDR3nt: TGCGCCAGCAGCTTGGCACAGATCTCCTACGAGCAGTACTTC
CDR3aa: CASSLAQISYEQYF

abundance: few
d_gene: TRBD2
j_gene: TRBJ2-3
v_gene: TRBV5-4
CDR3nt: TGTGCCAGCAGCGAAAGACTAGCGGGACTAACAGATACGCAGTATTTT
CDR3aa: CASSERLAGLTDTQYF

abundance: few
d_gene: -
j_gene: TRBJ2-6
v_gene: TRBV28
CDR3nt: TGTGCCAGCAGAGGGGTAACTGGGGCCAACGTCCTGACTTTC
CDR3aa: CASRGVTGANVLTF

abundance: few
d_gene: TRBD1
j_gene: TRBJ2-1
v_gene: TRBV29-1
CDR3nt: TGCAGCGTGAAACAGGGGGTGATCTCCTACAATGAGCAGTTCTTC
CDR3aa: CSVKQGVISYNEQFF

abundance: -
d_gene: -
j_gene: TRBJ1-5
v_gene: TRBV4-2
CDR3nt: TGTGCCAGCAGCCAAGAAACAGGTCAGCCCCAGCATTTT
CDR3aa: CASSQETGQPQHF

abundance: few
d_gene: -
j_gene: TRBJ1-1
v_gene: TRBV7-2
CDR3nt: TGTGCCAGCAGCCTACCCGCCGTGGTTGAAGCTTTCTTT
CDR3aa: CASSLPAVVEAFF

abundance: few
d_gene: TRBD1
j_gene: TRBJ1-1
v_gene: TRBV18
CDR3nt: TGTGCCAGCTCACCCCGGGGGGGACAGATGAACACTGAAGCTTTCTTT
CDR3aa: CASSPRGGQMNTEAFF

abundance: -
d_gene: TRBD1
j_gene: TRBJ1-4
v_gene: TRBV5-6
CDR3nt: TGTGCCAGCAACAGGGGGCAGCTTAATGAAAAACTGTTTTTT
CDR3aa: CASNRGQLNEKLFF

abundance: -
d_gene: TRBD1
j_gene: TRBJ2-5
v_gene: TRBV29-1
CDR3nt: TGCAGCGTGGTCCGGGACAGGGGGCCCGAGACCCAGTACTTC
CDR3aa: CSVVRDRGPETQYF

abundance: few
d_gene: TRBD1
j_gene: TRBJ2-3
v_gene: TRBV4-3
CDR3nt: TGCGCCAGCAGCCAGCAACAGGGGTCAGATACGCAGTATTTT
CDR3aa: CASSQQQGSDTQYF

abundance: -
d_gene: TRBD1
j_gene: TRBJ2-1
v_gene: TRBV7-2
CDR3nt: TGTGCCAGCAGCATAACAGGGGGGTCGGGGAATGAGCAGTTCTTC
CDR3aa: CASSITGGSGNEQFF

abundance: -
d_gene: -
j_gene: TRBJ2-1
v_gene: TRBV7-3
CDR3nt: TGTGCCAGCAGCACGGGACTGAACAATGAGCAGTTCTTC
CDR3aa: CASSTGLNNEQFF

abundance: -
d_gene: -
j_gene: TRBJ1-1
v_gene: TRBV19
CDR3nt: TGTGCCAGTAGTGTTCTGGCAAACACTGAAGCTTTCTTT
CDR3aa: CASSVLANTEAFF

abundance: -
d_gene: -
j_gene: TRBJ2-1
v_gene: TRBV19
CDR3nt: TGTGCCAGTAGGGATCTAGCGCGGAATGAGCAGTTCTTC
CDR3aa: CASRDLARNEQFF

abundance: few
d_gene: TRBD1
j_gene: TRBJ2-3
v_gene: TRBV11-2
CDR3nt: TGTGCCAGCAGCCCGTCGACAGCCAGGGGGGATACGCAGTATTTT
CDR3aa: CASSPSTARGDTQYF

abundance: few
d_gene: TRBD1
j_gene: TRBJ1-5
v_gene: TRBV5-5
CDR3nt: TGTGCCAGCAGCTTGGAGTCAGACAGGGGCAATCAGCCCCAGCATTTT
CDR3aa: CASSLESDRGNQPQHF

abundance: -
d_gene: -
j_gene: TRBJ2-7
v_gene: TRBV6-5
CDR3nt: TGTGCCAGCAGTTCGGACAGCTACGAGCAGTACTTC
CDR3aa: CASSSDSYEQYF

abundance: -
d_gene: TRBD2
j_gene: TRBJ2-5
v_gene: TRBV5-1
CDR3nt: TGCGCCAGCAGCGAACCAACTAGCGGGCAAGAGACCCAGTACTTC
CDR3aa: CASSEPTSGQETQYF